This T cell receptor beta chain was recovered during a study of blood T cell repertoires in COVID-19. Germline V gene data show CDR1 as SGHNT and CDR2 as YYREEE (reference sequence). The CDR3 runs 13 residues. The junction had 5 bases not matched to a gene; V was cut back by 6 bases and J by 4 bases. The method was immunoSEQ multiplex PCR; TCRdb's version includes in-frame clones alone and lacks a portion of them. The sample holds 40,000 or so clones, around 81% seen once. The J gene is TRBJ1-2, the V gene TRBV5-4, with 8 bases fitting TRBD1. The origin of this receptor is a man in his fifties with active COVID-19. Material: peripheral blood. The CDR3 spells CASTGGSIYGYTF. DNA of the CDR3: TGTGCCAGCACAGGGGGCAGTATCTATGGCTACACCTTC.